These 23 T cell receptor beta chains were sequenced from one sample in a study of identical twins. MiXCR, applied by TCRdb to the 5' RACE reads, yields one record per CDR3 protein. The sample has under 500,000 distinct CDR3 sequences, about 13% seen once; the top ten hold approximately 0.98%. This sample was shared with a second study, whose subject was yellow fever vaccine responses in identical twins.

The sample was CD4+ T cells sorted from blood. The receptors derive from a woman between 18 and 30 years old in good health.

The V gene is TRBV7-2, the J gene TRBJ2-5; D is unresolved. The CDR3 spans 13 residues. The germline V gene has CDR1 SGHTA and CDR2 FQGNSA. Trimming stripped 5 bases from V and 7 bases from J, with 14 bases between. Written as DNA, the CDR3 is TGTGCCAGCAGCCATGACCCCCCGGGGACCCAGTACTTC. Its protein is CASSHDPPGTQYF.

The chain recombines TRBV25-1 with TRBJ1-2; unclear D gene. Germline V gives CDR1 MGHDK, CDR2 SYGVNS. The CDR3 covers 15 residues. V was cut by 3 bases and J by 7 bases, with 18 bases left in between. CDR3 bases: TGTGCCAGCAGTGATTCCTCGGAAGGGCCCGGTGGCTACACCTTC. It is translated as CASSDSSEGPGGYTF.

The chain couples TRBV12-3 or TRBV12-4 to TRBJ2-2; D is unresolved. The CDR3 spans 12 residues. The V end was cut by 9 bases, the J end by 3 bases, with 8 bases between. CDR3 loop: CASPAYTGELFF. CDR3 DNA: TGTGCCAGTCCAGCGTACACCGGGGAGCTGTTTTTT.

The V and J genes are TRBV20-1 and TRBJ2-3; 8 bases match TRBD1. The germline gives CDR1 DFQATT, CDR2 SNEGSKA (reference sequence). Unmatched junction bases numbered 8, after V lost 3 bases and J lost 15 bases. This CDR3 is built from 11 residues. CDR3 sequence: CSASGRGLKYF. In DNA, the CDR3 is TGCAGTGCTAGCGGCAGGGGGCTAAAATATTTT.

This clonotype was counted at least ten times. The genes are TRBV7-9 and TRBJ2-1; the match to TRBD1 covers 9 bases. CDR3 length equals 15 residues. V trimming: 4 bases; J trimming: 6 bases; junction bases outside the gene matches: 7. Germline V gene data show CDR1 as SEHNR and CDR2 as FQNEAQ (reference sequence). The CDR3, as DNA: TGTGCCAGCAGCTCCGGGACAGGGACCTTCAATGAGCAGTTCTTC. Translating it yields CASSSGTGTFNEQFF. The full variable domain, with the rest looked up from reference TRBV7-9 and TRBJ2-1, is DTGVSQNPRHKITKRGQNVTFRCDPISEHNRLYWYRQTLGQGPEFLTYFQNEAQLEKSRLLSDRFSAERPKGSFSTLEIQRTEQGDSAMYLCASSSGTGTFNEQFFGPGTRLTVL.

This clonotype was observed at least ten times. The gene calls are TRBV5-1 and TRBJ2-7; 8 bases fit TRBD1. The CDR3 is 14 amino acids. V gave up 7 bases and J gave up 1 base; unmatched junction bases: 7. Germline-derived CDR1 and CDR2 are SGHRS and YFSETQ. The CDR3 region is CASLTGDKSYEQYF. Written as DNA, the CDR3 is TGCGCCAGCCTGACAGGGGATAAGTCCTACGAGCAGTACTTC.

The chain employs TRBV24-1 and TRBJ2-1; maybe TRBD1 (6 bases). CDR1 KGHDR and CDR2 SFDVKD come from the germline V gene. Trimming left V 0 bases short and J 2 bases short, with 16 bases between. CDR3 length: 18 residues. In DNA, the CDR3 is TGTGCCACCAGTGATTTGGCTTCCCAGGGGACAACCTACAATGAGCAGTTCTTC. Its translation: CATSDLASQGTTYNEQFF.

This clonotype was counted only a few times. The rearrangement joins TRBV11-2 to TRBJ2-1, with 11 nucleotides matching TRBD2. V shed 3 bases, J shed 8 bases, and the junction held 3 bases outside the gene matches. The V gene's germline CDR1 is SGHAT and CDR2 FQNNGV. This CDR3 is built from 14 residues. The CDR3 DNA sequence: TGTGCCAGCAGCTTGACTAGCGGGACTCATGAGCAGTTCTTC. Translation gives CASSLTSGTHEQFF.

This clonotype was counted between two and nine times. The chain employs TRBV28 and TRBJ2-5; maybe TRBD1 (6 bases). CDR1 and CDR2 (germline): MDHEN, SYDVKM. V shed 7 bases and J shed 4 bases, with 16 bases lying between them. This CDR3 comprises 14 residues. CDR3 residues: CASTQVRGRETQYF. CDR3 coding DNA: TGTGCCAGCACTCAAGTCAGGGGCAGAGAGACCCAGTACTTC.

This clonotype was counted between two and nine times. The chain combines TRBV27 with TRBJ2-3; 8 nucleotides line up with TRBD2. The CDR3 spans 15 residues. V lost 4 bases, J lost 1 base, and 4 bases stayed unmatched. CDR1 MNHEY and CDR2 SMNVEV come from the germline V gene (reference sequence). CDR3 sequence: CASSWGGGRTDTQYF. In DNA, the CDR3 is TGTGCCAGCAGTTGGGGCGGGGGGCGCACAGATACGCAGTATTTT.

The CDR3: CARVLKWNEQFF. The CDR3 DNA is TGTGCCAGAGTCTTAAAATGGAATGAGCAGTTCTTC. The chain carries TRBV6-4 and TRBJ2-1; D is uncertain. CDR1 and CDR2 from the germline V gene are MRHNA and SNTAGT. V was cut by 9 bases and J by 7 bases, with 13 bases left in between. The CDR3 sequence is 12 residues long.

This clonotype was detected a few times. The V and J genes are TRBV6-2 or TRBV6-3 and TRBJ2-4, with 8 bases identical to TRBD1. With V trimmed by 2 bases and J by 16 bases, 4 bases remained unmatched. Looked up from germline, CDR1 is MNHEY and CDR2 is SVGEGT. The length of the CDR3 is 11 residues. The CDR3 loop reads CASSYGQGTYF. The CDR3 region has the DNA TGTGCCAGCAGTTACGGACAGGGCACATACTTC.

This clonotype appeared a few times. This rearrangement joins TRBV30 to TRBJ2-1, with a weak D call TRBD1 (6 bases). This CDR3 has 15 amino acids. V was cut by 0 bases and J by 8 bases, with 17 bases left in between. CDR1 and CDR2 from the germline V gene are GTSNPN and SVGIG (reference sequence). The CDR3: CAWSVPYRGGHEQFF. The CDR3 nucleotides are TGTGCCTGGAGTGTACCGTACAGAGGGGGACATGAGCAGTTCTTC.

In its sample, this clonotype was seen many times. This CDR3 is CASSFASGQETQYF. In DNA, the CDR3 is TGTGCCAGCAGCTTCGCTAGCGGCCAAGAGACCCAGTACTTC. The chain employs TRBV7-9 and TRBJ2-5; TRBD2 matches 7 bases. CDR1 is SEHNR and CDR2 is FQNEAQ in the germline V gene (reference sequence). CDR3 length: 14 amino acids. With V trimmed by 3 bases and J by 1 base, 2 bases remained unmatched.

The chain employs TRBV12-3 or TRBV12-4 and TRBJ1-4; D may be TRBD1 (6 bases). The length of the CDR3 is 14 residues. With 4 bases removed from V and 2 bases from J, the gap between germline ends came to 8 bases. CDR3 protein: CASSSTGTNEKLFF. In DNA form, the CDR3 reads TGTGCCAGCAGTTCTACAGGGACTAATGAAAAACTGTTTTTT.

The CDR3 loop reads CSARDGHRGLQETQYF. CDR3 nucleotides: TGCAGTGCTAGAGATGGGCACAGAGGATTACAAGAGACCCAGTACTTC. The gene calls are TRBV20-1 and TRBJ2-5, with no clear D. V was pared by 0 bases and J by 2 bases, with 16 bases between. This CDR3 region has 16 residues. Germline V gene sequence: CDR1 DFQATT, CDR2 SNEGSKA (reference sequence).

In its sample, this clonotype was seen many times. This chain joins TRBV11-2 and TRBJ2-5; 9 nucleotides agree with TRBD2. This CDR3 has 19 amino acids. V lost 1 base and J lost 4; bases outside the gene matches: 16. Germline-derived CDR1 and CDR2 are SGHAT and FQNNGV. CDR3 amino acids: CASSLVVSQRGVVLETQYF. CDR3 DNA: TGTGCCAGCAGCTTAGTCGTCTCCCAGCGGGGGGTCGTTCTAGAGACCCAGTACTTC.

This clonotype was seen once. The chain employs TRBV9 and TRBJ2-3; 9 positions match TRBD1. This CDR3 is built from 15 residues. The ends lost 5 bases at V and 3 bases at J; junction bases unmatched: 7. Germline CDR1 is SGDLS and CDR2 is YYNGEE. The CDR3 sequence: CASRTGGASTDTQYF. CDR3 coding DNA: TGTGCCAGCAGAACAGGGGGCGCCTCGACAGATACGCAGTATTTT.

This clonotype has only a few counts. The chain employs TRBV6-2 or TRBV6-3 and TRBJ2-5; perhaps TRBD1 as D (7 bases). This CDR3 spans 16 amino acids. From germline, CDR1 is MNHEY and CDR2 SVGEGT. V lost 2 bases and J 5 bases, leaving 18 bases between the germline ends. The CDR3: CASSYQTGRSYETQYF. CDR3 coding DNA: TGTGCCAGCAGTTACCAGACAGGGAGGTCGTATGAGACCCAGTACTTC.

The DNA of the CDR3 is TGTGCCAGCAGCAAGGACAGGGGGCGCGATGAGCAGTTCTTC. Amino acid sequence: CASSKDRGRDEQFF. The chain has TRBV5-4 and TRBJ2-1; 11 bases line up with TRBD1. The CDR3 has 14 residues. V shed 4 bases, J shed 8 bases, and the junction held 5 bases outside the gene matches. Per germline, CDR1 SGHNT and CDR2 YYREEE (reference sequence).

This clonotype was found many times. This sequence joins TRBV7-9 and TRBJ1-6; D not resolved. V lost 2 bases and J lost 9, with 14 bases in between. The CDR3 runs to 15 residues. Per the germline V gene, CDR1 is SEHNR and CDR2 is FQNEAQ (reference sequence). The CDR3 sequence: CASSLSAGRSSPLHF. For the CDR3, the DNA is TGTGCCAGCAGCTTATCGGCAGGCCGGAGTTCACCCCTCCACTTT.

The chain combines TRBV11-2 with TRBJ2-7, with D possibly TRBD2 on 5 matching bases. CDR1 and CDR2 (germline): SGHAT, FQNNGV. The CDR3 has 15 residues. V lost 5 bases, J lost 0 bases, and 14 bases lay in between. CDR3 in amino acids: CASSRPSGISYEQYF. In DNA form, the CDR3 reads TGTGCCAGCAGCCGCCCCTCCGGGATCTCCTACGAGCAGTACTTC.

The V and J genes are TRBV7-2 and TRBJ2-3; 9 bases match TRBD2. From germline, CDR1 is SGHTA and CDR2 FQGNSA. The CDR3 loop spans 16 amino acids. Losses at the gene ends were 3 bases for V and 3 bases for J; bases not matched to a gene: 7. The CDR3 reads CASSFRGGGATDTQYF. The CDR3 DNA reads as TGTGCCAGCAGCTTTCGCGGCGGGGGGGCGACAGATACGCAGTATTTT.